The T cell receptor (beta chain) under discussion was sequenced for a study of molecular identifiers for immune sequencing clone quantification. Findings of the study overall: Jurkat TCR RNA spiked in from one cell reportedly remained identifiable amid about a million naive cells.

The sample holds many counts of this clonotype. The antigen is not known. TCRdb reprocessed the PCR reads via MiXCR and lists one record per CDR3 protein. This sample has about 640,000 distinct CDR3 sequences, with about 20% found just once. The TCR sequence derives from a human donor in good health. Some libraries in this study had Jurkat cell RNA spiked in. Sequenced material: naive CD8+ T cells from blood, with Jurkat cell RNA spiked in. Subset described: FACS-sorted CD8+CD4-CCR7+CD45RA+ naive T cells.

The CDR3 nucleotides read TGTGCCAGTAGTATAGTAGACAGCGGCTACGAGCAGTACTTC. Translating gives CASSIVDSGYEQYF. The chain joins TRBV19 to TRBJ2-7; D is perhaps TRBD1 or TRBD2 (5 bases each). The CDR3 extends over 14 amino acids. Germline V gene lookup returns CDR1 LNHDA and CDR2 SQIVND (reference sequence). V shed 1 base and J shed 3 bases, with 10 bases lying between them.